The clone carrying this T cell receptor (beta chain) was observed a few times. The CDR3 is made up of 15 amino acids. Germline assignment: CDR1 MGHRA and CDR2 YSYEKL. V was cut by 1 base and J by 1 base, with 11 bases left in between. Profiling relied on immunoSEQ multiplex PCR, and the TCRdb table lists in-frame clones only, not all of them. Here the sample spans about 100,000 clones, roughly 94% being singletons. This sample was taken from a study of control samples from healthy donors and cancer patients. The V and J genes are TRBV4-1 and TRBJ2-7; D is undetermined. The specimen was blood. This receptor was obtained from a woman aged 18-35 years in good health. The CDR3 loop reads CASSQGPHGSYEQYF. The CDR3 coding sequence is TGCGCCAGCAGCCAAGGACCCCACGGGTCCTACGAGCAGTACTTC.